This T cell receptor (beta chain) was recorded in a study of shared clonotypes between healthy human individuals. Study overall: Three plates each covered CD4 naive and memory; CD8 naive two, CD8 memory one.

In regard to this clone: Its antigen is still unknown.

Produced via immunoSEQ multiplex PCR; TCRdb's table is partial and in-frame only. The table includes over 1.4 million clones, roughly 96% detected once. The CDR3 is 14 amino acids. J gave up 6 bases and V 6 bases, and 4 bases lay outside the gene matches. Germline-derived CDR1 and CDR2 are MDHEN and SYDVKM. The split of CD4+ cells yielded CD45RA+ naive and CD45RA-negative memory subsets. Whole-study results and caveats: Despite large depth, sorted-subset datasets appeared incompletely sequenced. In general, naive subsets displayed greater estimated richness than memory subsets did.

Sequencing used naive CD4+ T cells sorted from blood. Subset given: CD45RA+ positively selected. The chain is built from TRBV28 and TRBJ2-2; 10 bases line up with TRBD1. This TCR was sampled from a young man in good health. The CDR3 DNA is TGTGCCAGCAGGACGGGACAGGGGTCCGGGGAGCTGTTTTTT. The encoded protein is CASRTGQGSGELFF.